This record looks at one T cell receptor beta chain sequence and its context. From germline, CDR1 is MNHEY and CDR2 SVGAGI. The CDR3 spans 13 residues. Trimming took 6 bases from V and 6 from J; bases not matched to a gene: 7. The data derive from a study of blood T cell repertoires in COVID-19. Study context: Samples came from the United States, Italy and Spain, spanning acute and convalescent COVID-19.

Original analysis: By means of reference gene primer amplification, nucleated cell counts were estimated. Data came from immunoSEQ multiplex PCR; TCRdb stores just in-frame clones and leaves some out. That table supplies the V and J calls and clone size; D and trimming were determined from the DNA. The sample records about 89,000 clones, about 80% being singletons. This receptor was taken from a woman over 75 with acute or convalescent COVID-19. The chain combines TRBV6-5 with TRBJ1-2, with 7 bases identical to TRBD1. Sequencing used peripheral blood. The CDR3 nucleotides read TGTGCCAGCAGAACCGACAGGGTGGATGGCTACACCTTC. Amino acid sequence: CASRTDRVDGYTF.